Reported below is one TCR beta chain. V shed 5 bases, J shed 5 bases, and the junction held 12 bases outside the gene matches. The CDR3 contains 16 residues. From germline, CDR1 is MDHEN and CDR2 SYDVKM. These data originate in a study of blood T cell repertoires in COVID-19. About the research overall: Acute-phase and convalescent COVID-19 samples originated in the United States, Italy and Spain.

TCRdb keeps only in-frame clones here, not all; method: immunoSEQ multiplex PCR. The sample yields around 140,000 clones, approximately 80% seen once. Sample: peripheral blood. The origin of this receptor is a woman aged 55-70 years with active or convalescent COVID-19. This chain joins TRBV28 and TRBJ2-3; 8 bases align to TRBD1. The CDR3 DNA is TGTGCCAGCAGTAAAAGACAGGGGTCGGGAATAGATACGCAGTATTTT. Amino acids: CASSKRQGSGIDTQYF.